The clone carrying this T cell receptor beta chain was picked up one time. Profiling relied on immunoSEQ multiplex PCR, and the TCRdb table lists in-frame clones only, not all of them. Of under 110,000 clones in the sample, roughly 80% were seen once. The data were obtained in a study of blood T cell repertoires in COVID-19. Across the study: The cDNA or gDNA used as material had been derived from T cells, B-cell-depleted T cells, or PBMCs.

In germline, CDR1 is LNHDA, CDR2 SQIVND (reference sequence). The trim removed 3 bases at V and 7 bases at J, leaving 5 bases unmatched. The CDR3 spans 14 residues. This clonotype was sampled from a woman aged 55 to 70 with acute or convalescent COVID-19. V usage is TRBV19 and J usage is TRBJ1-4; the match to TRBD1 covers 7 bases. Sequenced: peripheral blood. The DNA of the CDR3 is TGTGCCAGTAGTATGGGACAGATGTCTGAAAAACTGTTTTTT. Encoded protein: CASSMGQMSEKLFF.